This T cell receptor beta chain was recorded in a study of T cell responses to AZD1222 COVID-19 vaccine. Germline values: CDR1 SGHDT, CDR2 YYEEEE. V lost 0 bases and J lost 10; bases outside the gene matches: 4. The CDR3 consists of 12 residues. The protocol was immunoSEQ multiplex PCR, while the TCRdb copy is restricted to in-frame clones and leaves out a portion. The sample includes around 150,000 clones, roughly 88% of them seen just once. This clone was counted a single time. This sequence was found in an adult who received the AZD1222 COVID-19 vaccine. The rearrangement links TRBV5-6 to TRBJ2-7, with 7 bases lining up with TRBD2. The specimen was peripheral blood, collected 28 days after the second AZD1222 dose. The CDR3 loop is CASSLASGEQYF. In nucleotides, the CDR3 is TGTGCCAGCAGCTTGGCTAGCGGAGAACAGTACTTC. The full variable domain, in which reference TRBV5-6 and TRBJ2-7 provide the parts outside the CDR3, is DAGVTQSPTHLIKTRGQQVTLRCSPKSGHDTVSWYQQALGQGPQFIFQYYEEEERQRGNFPDRFSGHQFPNYSSELNVNALLLGDSALYLCASSLASGEQYFGPGTRLTVT.